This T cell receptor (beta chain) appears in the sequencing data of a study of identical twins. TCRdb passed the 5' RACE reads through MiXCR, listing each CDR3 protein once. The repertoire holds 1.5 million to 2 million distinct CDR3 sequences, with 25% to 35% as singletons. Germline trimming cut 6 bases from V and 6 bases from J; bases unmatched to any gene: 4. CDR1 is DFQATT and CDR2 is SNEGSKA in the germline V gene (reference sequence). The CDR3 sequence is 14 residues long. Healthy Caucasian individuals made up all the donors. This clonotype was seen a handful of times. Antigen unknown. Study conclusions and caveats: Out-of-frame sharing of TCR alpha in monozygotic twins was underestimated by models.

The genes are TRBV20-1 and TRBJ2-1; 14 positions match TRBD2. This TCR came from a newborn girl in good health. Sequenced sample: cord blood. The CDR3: CSARTSGRINEQFF. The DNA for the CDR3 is TGCAGTGCCCGGACTAGCGGGAGGATCAATGAGCAGTTCTTC.